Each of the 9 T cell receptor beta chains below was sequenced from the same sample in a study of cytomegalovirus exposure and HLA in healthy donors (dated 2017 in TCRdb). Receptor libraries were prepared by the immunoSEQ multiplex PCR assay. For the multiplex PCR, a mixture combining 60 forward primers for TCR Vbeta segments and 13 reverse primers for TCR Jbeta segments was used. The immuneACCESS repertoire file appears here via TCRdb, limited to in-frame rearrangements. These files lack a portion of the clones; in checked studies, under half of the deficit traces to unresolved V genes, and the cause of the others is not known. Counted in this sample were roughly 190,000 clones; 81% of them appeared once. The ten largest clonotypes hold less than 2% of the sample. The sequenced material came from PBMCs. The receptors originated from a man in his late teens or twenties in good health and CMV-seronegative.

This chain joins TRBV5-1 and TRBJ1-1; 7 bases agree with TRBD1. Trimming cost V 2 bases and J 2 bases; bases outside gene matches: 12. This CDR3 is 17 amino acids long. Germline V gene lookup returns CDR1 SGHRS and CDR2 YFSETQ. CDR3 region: CASSFEGAPFYNTEAFF. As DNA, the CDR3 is TGCGCCAGCAGCTTCGAGGGGGCCCCCTTCTATAACACTGAAGCTTTCTTT.

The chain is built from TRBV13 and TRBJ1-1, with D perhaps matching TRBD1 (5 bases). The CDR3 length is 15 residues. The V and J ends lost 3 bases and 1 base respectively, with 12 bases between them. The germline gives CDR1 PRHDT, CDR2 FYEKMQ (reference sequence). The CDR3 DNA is TGTGCCAGCAGCTTTGGACAAGCGAAGAACACTGAAGCTTTCTTT. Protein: CASSFGQAKNTEAFF. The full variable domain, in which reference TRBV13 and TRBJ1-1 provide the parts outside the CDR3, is AAGVIQSPRHLIKEKRETATLKCYPIPRHDTVYWYQQGPGQDPQFLISFYEKMQSDKGSIPDRFSAQQFSDYHSELNMSSLELGDSALYFCASSFGQAKNTEAFFGQGTRLTVV.

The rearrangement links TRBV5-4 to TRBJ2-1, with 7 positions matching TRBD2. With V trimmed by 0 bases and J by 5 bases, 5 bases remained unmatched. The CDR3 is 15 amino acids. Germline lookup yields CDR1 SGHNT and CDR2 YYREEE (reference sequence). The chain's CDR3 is CASSLVGTTNNEQFF. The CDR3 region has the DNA TGTGCCAGCAGCTTGGTGGGGACTACCAACAATGAGCAGTTCTTC.

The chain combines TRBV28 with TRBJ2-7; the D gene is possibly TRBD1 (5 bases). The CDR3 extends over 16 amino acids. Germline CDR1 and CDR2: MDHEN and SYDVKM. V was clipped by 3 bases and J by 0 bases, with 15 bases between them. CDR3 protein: CASSFRQGKNSYEQYF. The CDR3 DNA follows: TGTGCCAGCAGTTTCAGGCAGGGCAAAAACTCCTACGAGCAGTACTTC.

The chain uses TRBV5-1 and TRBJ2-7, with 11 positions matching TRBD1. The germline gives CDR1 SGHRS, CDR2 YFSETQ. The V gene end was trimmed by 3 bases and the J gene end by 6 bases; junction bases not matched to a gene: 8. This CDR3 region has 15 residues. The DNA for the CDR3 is TGCGCCAGCAGCTGGGGACAGGGGGTTTCAAGCGAGCAGTACTTC. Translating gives CASSWGQGVSSEQYF. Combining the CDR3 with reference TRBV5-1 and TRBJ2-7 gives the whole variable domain KAGVTQTPRYLIKTRGQQVTLSCSPISGHRSVSWYQQTPGQGLQFLFEYFSETQRNKGNFPGRFSGRQFSNSRSEMNVSTLELGDSALYLCASSWGQGVSSEQYFGPGTRLTVT.

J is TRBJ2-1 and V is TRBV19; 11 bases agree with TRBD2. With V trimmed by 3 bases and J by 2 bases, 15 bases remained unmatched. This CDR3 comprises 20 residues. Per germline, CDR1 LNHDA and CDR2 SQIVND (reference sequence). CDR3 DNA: TGTGCCAGTAGTATGGTCTGGCTAGCGGGGGGACCTCCCACCTACAATGAGCAGTTCTTC. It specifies CASSMVWLAGGPPTYNEQFF.

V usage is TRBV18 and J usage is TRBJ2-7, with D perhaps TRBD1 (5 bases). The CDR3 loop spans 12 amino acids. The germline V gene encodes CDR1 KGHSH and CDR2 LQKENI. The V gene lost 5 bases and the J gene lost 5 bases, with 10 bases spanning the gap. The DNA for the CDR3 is TGTGCCAGCTCAACCACAGGCGACGAGCAGTACTTC. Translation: CASSTTGDEQYF.

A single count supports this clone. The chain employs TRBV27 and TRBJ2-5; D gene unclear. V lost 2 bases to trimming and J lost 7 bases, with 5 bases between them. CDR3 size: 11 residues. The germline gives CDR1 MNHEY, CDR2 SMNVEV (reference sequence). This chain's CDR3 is CASSLGGTQYF. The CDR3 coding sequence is TGTGCCAGCAGTTTAGGCGGGACCCAGTACTTC.

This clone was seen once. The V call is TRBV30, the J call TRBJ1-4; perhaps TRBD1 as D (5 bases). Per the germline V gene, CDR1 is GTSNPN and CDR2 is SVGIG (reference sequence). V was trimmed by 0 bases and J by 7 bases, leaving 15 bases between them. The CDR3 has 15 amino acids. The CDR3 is CAWSVLRGKSEKLFF. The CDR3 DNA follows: TGTGCCTGGAGTGTACTTAGGGGAAAATCTGAAAAACTGTTTTTT.